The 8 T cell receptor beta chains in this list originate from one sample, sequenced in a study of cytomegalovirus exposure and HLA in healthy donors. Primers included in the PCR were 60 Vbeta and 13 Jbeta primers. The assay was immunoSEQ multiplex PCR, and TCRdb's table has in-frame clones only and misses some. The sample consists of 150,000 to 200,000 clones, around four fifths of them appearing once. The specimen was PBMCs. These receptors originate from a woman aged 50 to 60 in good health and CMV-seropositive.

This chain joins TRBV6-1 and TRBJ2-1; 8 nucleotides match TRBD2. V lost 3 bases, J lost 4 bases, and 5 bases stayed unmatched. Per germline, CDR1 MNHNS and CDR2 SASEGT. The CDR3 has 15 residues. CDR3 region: CASSDGTSGYNEQFF. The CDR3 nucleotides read TGTGCCAGCAGTGATGGAACTAGCGGTTACAATGAGCAGTTCTTC.

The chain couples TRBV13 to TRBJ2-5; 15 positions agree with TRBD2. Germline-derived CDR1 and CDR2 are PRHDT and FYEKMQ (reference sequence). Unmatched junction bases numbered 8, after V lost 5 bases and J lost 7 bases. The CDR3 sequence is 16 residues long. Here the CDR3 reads CASSPGLAGGPGTQYF. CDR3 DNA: TGTGCCAGCAGCCCAGGACTAGCGGGGGGGCCGGGGACCCAGTACTTC.

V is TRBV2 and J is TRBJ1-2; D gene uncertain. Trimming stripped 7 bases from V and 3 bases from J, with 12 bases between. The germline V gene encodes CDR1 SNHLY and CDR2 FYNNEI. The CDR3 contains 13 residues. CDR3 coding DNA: TGTGCCAGCATAATATCTGTTGACTATGGCTACACCTTC. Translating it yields CASIISVDYGYTF.

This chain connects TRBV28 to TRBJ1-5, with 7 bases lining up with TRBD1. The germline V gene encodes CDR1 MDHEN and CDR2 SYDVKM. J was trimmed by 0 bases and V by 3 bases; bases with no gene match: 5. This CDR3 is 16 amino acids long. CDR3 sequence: CASSFAGQYSNQPQHF. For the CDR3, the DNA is TGTGCCAGCAGTTTTGCGGGACAGTATAGCAATCAGCCCCAGCATTTT.

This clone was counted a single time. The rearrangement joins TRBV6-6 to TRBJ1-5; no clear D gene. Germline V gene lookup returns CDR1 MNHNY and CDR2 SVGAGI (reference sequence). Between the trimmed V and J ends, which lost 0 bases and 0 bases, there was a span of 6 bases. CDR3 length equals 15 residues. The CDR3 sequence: CASSYSRSSNQPQHF. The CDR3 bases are TGTGCCAGCAGTTACTCAAGGAGTAGCAATCAGCCCCAGCATTTT.

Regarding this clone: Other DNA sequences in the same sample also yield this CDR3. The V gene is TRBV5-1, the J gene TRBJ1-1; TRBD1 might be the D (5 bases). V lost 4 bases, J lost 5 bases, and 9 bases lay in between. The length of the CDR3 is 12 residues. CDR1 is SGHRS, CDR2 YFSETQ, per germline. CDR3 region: CASSPGGTEAFF. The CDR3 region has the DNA TGCGCCAGCAGCCCGGGGGGTACTGAAGCTTTCTTT.

The CDR3 region is CASSRQGTMETQYF. The CDR3 DNA sequence: TGTGCCAGCAGTAGACAGGGTACTATGGAGACCCAGTACTTC. The chain has TRBV6-6 and TRBJ2-5; 7 nucleotides match TRBD1. The CDR3 runs to 14 residues. V was pared by 5 bases and J by 5 bases, with 8 bases of the junction left unmatched. Germline CDR1 MNHNY, CDR2 SVGAGI (reference sequence).

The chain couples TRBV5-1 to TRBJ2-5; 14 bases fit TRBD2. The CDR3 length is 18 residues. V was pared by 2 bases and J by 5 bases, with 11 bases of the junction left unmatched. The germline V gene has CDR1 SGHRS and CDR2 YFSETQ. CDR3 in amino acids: CASSFETSGGAVWETQYF. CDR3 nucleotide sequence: TGCGCCAGCAGCTTTGAGACTAGCGGGGGGGCCGTATGGGAGACCCAGTACTTC.